This T cell receptor (beta chain) came from a study of blood T cell repertoires in COVID-19. At the level of the study: Sites in the United States, Italy and Spain provided acute and convalescent COVID-19 samples.

The method was immunoSEQ multiplex PCR; TCRdb's version includes in-frame clones alone and lacks a portion of them. This table has fewer than 200,000 clones, roughly 88% appearing once. The CDR3 covers 15 residues. Germline lookup yields CDR1 GTSNPN and CDR2 SVGIG (reference sequence). Trimming took 2 bases from V and 6 from J, leaving 17 bases between them. Participants were placed into cohorts based on the clinical history they reported. The chain links TRBV30 to TRBJ1-5; maybe TRBD1 (5 bases). This clonotype was obtained from a woman younger than 30 who had recovered from COVID-19. Material for sequencing was PBMCs or T cells enriched from blood (not recorded which). CDR3: CAWSWIRTICQPQHF. The CDR3 DNA reads TGTGCCTGGAGTTGGATAAGGACAATCTGTCAGCCCCAGCATTTT.